Below are 23 T cell receptor beta chains sequenced from a single sample in a study of T-cell reconstitution after alpha-beta-depleted transplantation in children. The authors prepared the TCRbeta library with unique molecular identifiers. From the PCR reads, TCRdb called clonotypes with MiXCR, one entry per CDR3 protein. This table holds approximately 88,000 distinct CDR3 sequences, 12% found once. Sequenced here: PBMCs from the stem cell graft donor, sampled from the stem cell graft. These receptors were collected from a human donor who donated a stem cell graft to a child with inherited bone marrow failure.

This clonotype was observed many times. The V and J genes are TRBV28 and TRBJ2-1, with 11 bases fitting TRBD2. V lost 6 bases, J lost 4 bases, and 5 bases stayed unmatched. This CDR3 contains 15 residues. Germline V gene sequence: CDR1 MDHEN, CDR2 SYDVKM. The chain's CDR3 is CASRFRLAGYNEQFF. CDR3 coding DNA: TGTGCCAGCAGATTCAGACTAGCGGGATACAATGAGCAGTTCTTC.

This CDR3 is CSARVAGTVGNIQYF. For the CDR3, the DNA is TGCAGTGCTAGAGTAGCGGGGACGGTCGGTAACATTCAGTACTTC. V gene TRBV20-1 combines with J gene TRBJ2-4; 8 bases fit TRBD2. CDR1 and CDR2 from the germline V gene are DFQATT and SNEGSKA (reference sequence). Trimming at V came to 1 base and at J to 7 bases, leaving 9 bases not matched to a gene. The CDR3 covers 15 residues.

This clonotype has ten or more counts. J is TRBJ1-1 and V is TRBV5-1; 10 nucleotides agree with TRBD1. V was pared by 3 bases and J by 5 bases, with 7 bases of the junction left unmatched. The germline V gene encodes CDR1 SGHRS and CDR2 YFSETQ. This CDR3 is built from 15 residues. This CDR3 reads CASSSGQGGSTEAFF. In nucleotides, the CDR3 is TGCGCCAGCAGCTCCGGACAGGGGGGGAGTACTGAAGCTTTCTTT.

This rearrangement joins TRBV20-1 to TRBJ2-3; D possibly corresponds to TRBD1 (5 bases). The CDR3 covers 15 residues. Germline assignment: CDR1 DFQATT and CDR2 SNEGSKA (reference sequence). V lost 3 bases and J 3 bases, leaving 16 bases between the germline ends. The CDR3, as DNA: TGCAGTGCTAGTTTCACTGACAGCCAAACAGATACGCAGTATTTT. It is translated as CSASFTDSQTDTQYF.

This clonotype was seen at least ten times. The V and J genes are TRBV6-5 and TRBJ2-3; the match to TRBD2 covers 8 bases. V gave up 6 bases and J gave up 4 bases; unmatched junction bases: 9. The CDR3 is 15 residues long. CDR1 is MNHEY, CDR2 SVGAGI, per germline. For the CDR3, the DNA is TGTGCCAGCAGGCACAGCGGGAGCGGTCCAGATACGCAGTATTTT. It encodes CASRHSGSGPDTQYF.

The table lists this clonotype with many counts. The CDR3 nucleotides are TGCGCCAGCAGCTTGTCGGGGCCGACAGGGGGCCGGTTCGAGCAGTACTTC. Translating it yields CASSLSGPTGGRFEQYF. The J gene is TRBJ2-7, the V gene TRBV5-1, with TRBD1 matching 10 bases. The CDR3 runs 17 residues. V gave up 1 base and J gave up 6 bases; unmatched junction bases: 13. Germline values: CDR1 SGHRS, CDR2 YFSETQ.

Ten or more counts support this clonotype. The chain uses TRBV12-3 or TRBV12-4 and TRBJ1-2; weak D call: TRBD1 (5 bases). Deletions cut 2 bases from V and 6 bases from J, with 13 bases between. The CDR3 has 14 amino acids. The CDR3 loop is CASSLQGFSHGYTF. The CDR3, as DNA: TGTGCCAGCAGTTTACAGGGCTTCTCCCATGGCTACACCTTC.

The sample holds many counts of this clonotype. The V gene is TRBV5-1, the J gene TRBJ2-7, with a tentative D call TRBD2 (5 bases). CDR1 SGHRS and CDR2 YFSETQ come from the germline V gene. V was cut by 0 bases and J by 6 bases, with 13 bases left in between. This CDR3 has 14 amino acids. The CDR3: CASSLGGNDREQYF. The CDR3 DNA follows: TGCGCCAGCAGCTTGGGAGGGAACGATCGCGAGCAGTACTTC.

This clonotype came up many times. The gene calls are TRBV7-9 and TRBJ1-2, with 8 bases matching TRBD1. With 2 bases clipped from V and 7 bases from J, the junction kept 12 bases outside the gene matches. CDR1 is SEHNR, CDR2 FQNEAQ, per germline (reference sequence). This CDR3 is 16 amino acids long. This CDR3 is CASSLFGQGDRIGYTF. The CDR3 DNA sequence: TGTGCCAGCAGCTTATTCGGGCAAGGGGACAGGATTGGCTACACCTTC. Based on the CDR3 plus reference TRBV7-9 and TRBJ1-2, the full variable domain is DTGVSQNPRHKITKRGQNVTFRCDPISEHNRLYWYRQTLGQGPEFLTYFQNEAQLEKSRLLSDRFSAERPKGSFSTLEIQRTEQGDSAMYLCASSLFGQGDRIGYTFGSGTRLTVV.

The CDR3, as DNA: TGTGCCAGTAGTGACCTCTACAGGGATTCACCCCTCCACTTT. Its translation is CASSDLYRDSPLHF. The V gene is TRBV19, the J gene TRBJ1-6; the D gene is possibly TRBD1 (6 bases). Germline V gene lookup returns CDR1 LNHDA and CDR2 SQIVND (reference sequence). This CDR3 is 14 amino acids long. Trimming took 5 bases from V and 8 from J, leaving 13 bases between them.

This clonotype was counted many times. The chain joins TRBV5-1 to TRBJ2-5; 9 bases match TRBD1. Per germline, CDR1 SGHRS and CDR2 YFSETQ. The CDR3 contains 14 residues. After removal of 4 bases from V and 5 bases from J, the junction contained 6 bases not matched to a gene. CDR3 bases: TGCGCCAGCAGCGTAGGACAGGGGACGGAGACCCAGTACTTC. Residues: CASSVGQGTETQYF.

This clonotype was seen at least ten times. The chain links TRBV7-9 to TRBJ2-7; unclear D gene. The ends were cut back, 5 bases at V and 4 bases at J, with 12 bases in the middle. CDR1 and CDR2 (germline): SEHNR, FQNEAQ (reference sequence). CDR3 length equals 13 residues. This CDR3 is CASSLARAYEQYF. The CDR3 nucleotides are TGTGCCAGCAGCCTCGCTCGAGCGTACGAGCAGTACTTC.

This clonotype has ten or more counts. The CDR3 loop is CATSRSSWTDTQYF. CDR3 in DNA: TGTGCCACCTCGAGGAGTAGTTGGACAGATACGCAGTATTTT. The V and J genes are TRBV28 and TRBJ2-3; D unresolved. CDR1 and CDR2 (germline): MDHEN, SYDVKM. The CDR3 runs 14 residues. V was cut by 10 bases and J by 3 bases, with 17 bases left in between.

This clonotype has at least ten counts. This chain links TRBV5-1 with TRBJ2-1; 8 nucleotides line up with TRBD2. V lost 1 base to trimming and J lost 3 bases; unmatched junction nucleotides: 3. This CDR3 has 15 residues. The germline V gene encodes CDR1 SGHRS and CDR2 YFSETQ. CDR3 protein: CASSLMSGGYNEQFF. The DNA for the CDR3 is TGCGCCAGCAGCTTGATGAGCGGGGGCTACAATGAGCAGTTCTTC.

The chain joins TRBV18 to TRBJ2-3; 9 positions agree with TRBD1. The CDR3 is 15 amino acids. The J segment lost 2 bases and the V segment lost 4 bases, leaving 4 bases of the junction unmatched. CDR1 KGHSH and CDR2 LQKENI come from the germline V gene. DNA for the CDR3: TGTGCCAGCTCACAACGGGACAGGGTCACAGATACGCAGTATTTT. Translation: CASSQRDRVTDTQYF.

This clonotype was recorded many times. This chain uses TRBV12-3 or TRBV12-4 with TRBJ2-6; no definite D call. This CDR3 region has 15 residues. Trimming removed 3 bases at V and 0 bases at J, with 6 bases between. CDR3: CASSFVGSGANVLTF. DNA for the CDR3: TGTGCCAGCAGTTTTGTGGGCTCTGGGGCCAACGTCCTGACTTTC.

This clonotype was seen many times. This chain links TRBV15 with TRBJ2-1; D is unclear. Germline V gene data show CDR1 as LNHNV and CDR2 as YYDKDF (reference sequence). The CDR3 covers 15 residues. V was trimmed by 1 base and J by 0 bases, leaving 7 bases between them. As DNA, the CDR3 is TGTGCCACCAGCAGAGGAGGAAACTCCTACAATGAGCAGTTCTTC. Amino acids: CATSRGGNSYNEQFF.

About this clonotype itself: One junction end disagrees with the germline gene, perhaps due to a read error. The chain has TRBV7-9 and TRBJ2-5; possible D gene TRBD1, 7 bases. In germline, CDR1 is SEHNR, CDR2 FQNEAQ (reference sequence). The CDR3 runs 14 residues. CDR3 coding DNA: TGTGCCAGCAGCTCGACAGGGAGGCAAGAGACCCATTACTTC. Residues: CASSSTGRQETHYF.

This clonotype was seen repeatedly, ten times or more. The chain has TRBV5-1 and TRBJ2-7; the D gene could be TRBD1 or TRBD2 (7 bases each). Germline V gives CDR1 SGHRS, CDR2 YFSETQ. V was pared by 1 base and J by 6 bases, with 20 bases between. The CDR3 consists of 16 residues. CDR3 residues: CASSLPGGGPLAEQYF. CDR3 DNA: TGCGCCAGCAGCTTGCCAGGGGGGGGACCCCTCGCCGAGCAGTACTTC.

This rearrangement joins TRBV6-2 or TRBV6-3 to TRBJ1-1; 8 bases agree with TRBD1. The CDR3 contains 12 residues. CDR1 is MNHEY, CDR2 SVGEGT, per germline. V dropped 6 bases and J dropped 11; count of bases not matched to a gene: 8. The CDR3 coding sequence is TGTGCCAGCAGCGTCAGACAGGGGCCGGCTTTCTTT. It is translated as CASSVRQGPAFF.

This clonotype was counted many times. The J gene is TRBJ2-5, the V gene TRBV7-8; 7 bases agree with TRBD1. V gave up 3 bases and J gave up 4 bases; unmatched junction bases: 8. The CDR3 extends over 15 amino acids. Per germline, CDR1 SGHVS and CDR2 FQNEAQ. CDR3 bases: TGTGCCAGCAGCTTCCCGACAGGGAGTGGAGAGACCCAGTACTTC. It codes for CASSFPTGSGETQYF.

The chain uses TRBV6-5 and TRBJ1-1; the D gene is possibly TRBD1 (6 bases). The CDR3 is 14 amino acids. Looked up from germline, CDR1 is MNHEY and CDR2 is SVGAGI. The V gene lost 5 bases and the J gene lost 5 bases, with 15 bases spanning the gap. In DNA, the CDR3 is TGTGCCAGCAGTGTTGTAGGGGGAGGTACTGAAGCTTTCTTT. This encodes CASSVVGGGTEAFF.

This clonotype came up many times. J is TRBJ2-5 and V is TRBV5-1, with D hard to call. There are 12 residues in the CDR3. Per germline, CDR1 SGHRS and CDR2 YFSETQ. Trimming removed 1 base from V and 2 bases from J, with 3 bases in between. The CDR3 DNA is TGCGCCAGCAGCTTGCAACAAGAGACCCAGTACTTC. Amino acid sequence: CASSLQQETQYF.